This entry lists 10 T cell receptor beta chains sequenced from one sample in a study of breast tumors, draining lymph nodes, adjacent tissues. Axillary draining lymph nodes of breast cancer patients supplied the node samples. TCRdb fed the multiplex PCR reads into MiXCR, producing one record per CDR3 protein. In the table there are 100,000 to 150,000 distinct CDR3 sequences, roughly 21% of which are singletons. The sequenced material came from axillary lymph node tissue. The source is a female donor with breast cancer. Some clones in this sample may be carry-over from other donors' samples.

This clonotype was seen many times. This chain joins TRBV20-1 and TRBJ2-5; 10 bases agree with TRBD2. The trim removed 2 bases at V and 4 bases at J, leaving 1 base unmatched. CDR1 is DFQATT, CDR2 SNEGSKA, per germline (reference sequence). There are 13 residues in the CDR3. The CDR3 sequence: CSARLAGVETQYF. The CDR3 DNA is TGCAGTGCTAGACTAGCGGGGGTAGAGACCCAGTACTTC.

This clonotype was observed at least ten times. V and J are TRBV29-1 and TRBJ2-5, with TRBD1 matching over 8 bases. The V and J ends lost 6 bases and 3 bases, in that order; junction bases with no gene match: 6. Per germline, CDR1 SQVTM and CDR2 ANQGSEA. CDR3 length: 13 amino acids. As DNA, the CDR3 is TGCAGCGTACGGACAGGGTTCGAAGAGACCCAGTACTTC. Translated: CSVRTGFEETQYF. Together with reference TRBV29-1 and TRBJ2-5, the CDR3 gives the full variable domain: SAVISQKPSRDICQRGTSLTIQCQVDSQVTMMFWYRQQPGQSLTLIATANQGSEATYESGFVIDKFPISRPNLTFSTLTVSNMSPEDSSIYLCSVRTGFEETQYFGPGTRLLVL.

This clonotype was found a few times. The gene calls are TRBV28 and TRBJ2-1, with D possibly being TRBD1 or TRBD2 (6 bases each). V was pared by 5 bases and J by 0 bases, with 17 bases between. The length of the CDR3 is 17 residues. The V gene's germline CDR1 is MDHEN and CDR2 SYDVKM. In DNA form, the CDR3 reads TGTGCCAGCAGTAGTACACAAGGGGGGAGCTCCTACAATGAGCAGTTCTTC. This sequence encodes CASSSTQGGSSYNEQFF.

This clonotype was seen at least ten times. The chain is built from TRBV4-2 and TRBJ1-3, with unresolved D. This CDR3 spans 16 amino acids. In germline, CDR1 is LGHNA, CDR2 YNFKEQ. Trimming took off 1 base at V and 0 bases at J, with 10 bases between the two ends. CDR3 residues: CASSQGPALSGNTIYF. The DNA of the CDR3 is TGTGCCAGCAGCCAAGGGCCAGCCCTCTCTGGAAACACCATATATTTT.

This clonotype was seen ten or more times. The chain is built from TRBV30 and TRBJ1-4, with 10 bases aligning to TRBD1. Trimming at V came to 5 bases and at J to 8 bases, leaving 8 bases not matched to a gene. The CDR3 runs to 14 residues. Looked up from germline, CDR1 is GTSNPN and CDR2 is SVGIG (reference sequence). CDR3 nucleotides: TGTGCCTGGGGCCCTCGACAGGGGGCAGAAAAACTGTTTTTT. This gives the protein CAWGPRQGAEKLFF.

This clonotype was picked up one time. This may be a read error: a much more frequent sequence differs by one nucleotide. Here the CDR3 DNA reads TGCAGTGCCCCAAACATGGACTATAGCAAACAGCCCCAGCATTTT. Its protein is CSAPNMDYSKQPQHF. V usage is TRBV20-1 and J usage is TRBJ1-5; D is unclear. The CDR3 extends over 15 amino acids. Germline V CDR1 and CDR2: DFQATT, SNEGSKA (reference sequence).

There are a few counts of this clonotype. It may be a read error: a sequence one base away is much more abundant. V and J are TRBV10-3 and TRBJ2-7, with TRBD1 matching 9 bases. The CDR3 extends over 14 amino acids. Germline assignment: CDR1 ENHRY and CDR2 SYGVKD. The CDR3 loop is CAISETGGEYVQYF. CDR3 coding DNA: TGTGCCATCAGTGAAACAGGGGGCGAATACGTGCAGTACTTC.

This clonotype was detected ten times or more. The V call is TRBV5-1, the J call TRBJ2-3; D possibly uses TRBD1 or TRBD2 (5 bases each). V lost 0 bases, J lost 1 base, and 12 bases lay in between. The CDR3 loop spans 16 amino acids. Per germline, CDR1 SGHRS and CDR2 YFSETQ. DNA for the CDR3: TGCGCCAGCAGCTTGGTGGCAGGGAGTGGCACAGATACGCAGTATTTT. Amino acid sequence: CASSLVAGSGTDTQYF. Drawing the rest from reference TRBV5-1 and TRBJ2-3, the complete variable domain is KAGVTQTPRYLIKTRGQQVTLSCSPISGHRSVSWYQQTPGQGLQFLFEYFSETQRNKGNFPGRFSGRQFSNSRSEMNVSTLELGDSALYLCASSLVAGSGTDTQYFGPGTRLTVL.

In its sample, this clonotype was seen a few times. This chain connects TRBV28 to TRBJ2-1; TRBD2 matches 7 bases. CDR1 and CDR2 (germline): MDHEN, SYDVKM. The CDR3 covers 15 residues. After removal of 4 bases from V and 7 bases from J, the junction contained 10 bases not matched to a gene. The CDR3 reads CASSSPGGGRNEQFF. The DNA of the CDR3 is TGTGCCAGCAGTTCCCCGGGGGGAGGCCGGAATGAGCAGTTCTTC.

This clonotype was seen ten or more times. The rearrangement links TRBV20-1 to TRBJ2-2; D call uncertain. The CDR3 has 12 residues. CDR1 and CDR2 (germline): DFQATT, SNEGSKA (reference sequence). V was trimmed by 6 bases and J by 0 bases, leaving 5 bases between them. The CDR3 DNA sequence: TGCAGTGCGATCCCGAACACCGGGGAGCTGTTTTTT. Protein product: CSAIPNTGELFF.